What follows are 2 T cell receptor beta chains derived from one specimen sequenced in a study of CD8 T cells in Susac syndrome. With random hexamers, roughly 0.5 to 1 ug RNA was reverse transcribed. One entry per CDR3 protein, called by TCRdb with MiXCR from the immunoSEQ multiplex PCR reads. Of 150,000 to 180,000 distinct CDR3 sequences listed, roughly 95% are singletons. Sequencing was done on a sample of CD4+ T cells from PBMCs. These receptor sequences come from a human donor with Susac syndrome.

The chain uses TRBV7-2 and TRBJ2-3; tentative D call: TRBD2 (6 bases). V lost 4 bases to trimming and J lost 4 bases, with 18 bases between them. This CDR3 is built from 16 residues. Germline CDR1 is SGHTA and CDR2 is FQGNSA. CDR3 bases: TGTGCCAGCAGCTCCCCACGGGGGAAAAGATCAGATACGCAGTATTTT. It yields the protein CASSSPRGKRSDTQYF.

In its sample, this clonotype was seen once. The CDR3 loop is CASSQDWGLGGYTF. The CDR3 nucleotides read TGTGCCAGCAGCCAAGATTGGGGGTTAGGTGGCTACACCTTC. The chain carries TRBV3-1 and TRBJ1-2; D perhaps matches TRBD1 (5 bases). Germline assignment: CDR1 LGHDT and CDR2 YNNKEL (reference sequence). V was clipped by 0 bases and J by 7 bases, with 12 bases between them. CDR3 length: 14 amino acids.